These 22 T cell receptor beta chains were sequenced from one sample in a study of metastatic and nonmetastatic thyroid tumors. With MiXCR, TCRdb called clones anew from the PCR reads. The table includes about 70,000 clones, less than 20% detected once. Ahead of thyroid surgery, no patient had received treatment of any kind. What was sequenced was blood. The receptors derive from a female donor with papillary thyroid cancer or a benign thyroid nodule (not recorded which). Some clones in this sample may be carry-over from other donors' samples.

This clone appeared many times. This chain links TRBV20-1 with TRBJ2-7; weak D call: TRBD2 (6 bases). From germline, CDR1 is DFQATT and CDR2 SNEGSKA (reference sequence). The CDR3 is made up of 14 amino acids. V dropped 6 bases and J dropped 3 bases, with 18 bases sitting between them. The CDR3 region is CSASFPGVRYEQYF. The CDR3 coding sequence is TGCAGTGCCTCATTCCCGGGAGTTCGCTACGAGCAGTACTTC.

The rearrangement uses TRBV6-1 and TRBJ2-1; D not resolved. The germline V gene encodes CDR1 MNHNS and CDR2 SASEGT. Trimming removed 7 bases at V and 1 base at J, with 14 bases between. The CDR3 extends over 15 amino acids. Here the CDR3 DNA reads TGTGCCAGCATCTCATCGTTAGGGTCCTACAATGAGCAGTTCTTC. Translated: CASISSLGSYNEQFF.

This clone was counted many times. V and J are TRBV5-1 and TRBJ2-3; no reliable D call. There are 14 residues in the CDR3. CDR1 and CDR2 from the germline V gene are SGHRS and YFSETQ. V was shortened by 7 bases and J by 3 bases, with 15 bases between the two germline ends. For the CDR3, the DNA is TGCGCCAGCGCGCCGAATAGGTGGACAGATACGCAGTATTTT. Translated, it gives CASAPNRWTDTQYF.

This clone was picked up many times. The chain has TRBV5-5 and TRBJ2-7; 8 positions agree with TRBD1. The length of the CDR3 is 14 residues. From germline, CDR1 is SGHKS and CDR2 YYEKEE (reference sequence). J lost 6 bases, V lost 1 base, and 6 bases had no gene match. The CDR3 reads CASSLRTGLSEQYF. The CDR3, as DNA: TGTGCCAGCAGCTTGAGGACAGGGCTTAGCGAGCAGTACTTC.

The chain carries TRBV19 and TRBJ2-2; 9 positions match TRBD2. Germline V gives CDR1 LNHDA, CDR2 SQIVND (reference sequence). Germline trimming cut 5 bases from V and 2 bases from J; bases unmatched to any gene: 6. This CDR3 region has 16 residues. CDR3 sequence: CASSVASGVNTGELFF. CDR3 nucleotide sequence: TGTGCCAGTAGTGTTGCTAGCGGGGTAAACACCGGGGAGCTGTTTTTT. Filled out from reference TRBV19 and TRBJ2-2, the complete variable domain reads DGGITQSPKYLFRKEGQNVTLSCEQNLNHDAMYWYRQDPGQGLRLIYYSQIVNDFQKGDIAEGYSVSREKKESFPLTVTSAQKNPTAFYLCASSVASGVNTGELFFGEGSRLTVL.

This clone occurred many times. The gene calls are TRBV28 and TRBJ1-1; 9 positions agree with TRBD1. This CDR3 is built from 16 residues. The V gene's germline CDR1 is MDHEN and CDR2 SYDVKM. J was trimmed by 0 bases and V by 10 bases; bases with no gene match: 12. The CDR3 bases are TGTGCCATCGTGGGACAGGGTAATTTATTGAACACTGAAGCTTTCTTT. This translates into CAIVGQGNLLNTEAFF.

This clone has at least ten counts. The J gene is TRBJ2-7, the V gene TRBV24-1, with 10 bases aligning to TRBD2. The germline gives CDR1 KGHDR, CDR2 SFDVKD. Trimming cost V 4 bases and J 6 bases; bases outside gene matches: 2. The CDR3 extends over 13 amino acids. The CDR3 here is CATSEGLASEQYF. CDR3 DNA sequence: TGTGCCACCAGTGAGGGACTAGCGTCCGAGCAGTACTTC.

There are many counts of this clone. This chain uses TRBV30 with TRBJ1-2; perhaps TRBD1 as D (5 bases). Trimming cost V 0 bases and J 5 bases, with 13 bases left between them. This CDR3 contains 14 residues. Germline-derived CDR1 and CDR2 are GTSNPN and SVGIG (reference sequence). Here the CDR3 reads CAWSVRRGAYGYTF. CDR3 DNA: TGTGCCTGGAGTGTACGAAGGGGCGCTTATGGCTACACCTTC.

This chain links TRBV9 with TRBJ2-2, with TRBD2 matching 8 bases. The CDR3 loop spans 16 amino acids. V shed 5 bases, J shed 1 base, and the junction held 7 bases outside the gene matches. Looked up from germline, CDR1 is SGDLS and CDR2 is YYNGEE. This chain's CDR3 is CASRGAGEGNTGELFF. The CDR3 region has the DNA TGTGCCAGCAGAGGAGCGGGAGAGGGGAACACCGGGGAGCTGTTTTTT. Variable domain in full (rest from reference TRBV9 and TRBJ2-2): DSGVTQTPKHLITATGQRVTLRCSPRSGDLSVYWYQQSLDQGLQFLIQYYNGEERAKGNILERFSAQQFPDLHSELNLSSLELGDSALYFCASRGAGEGNTGELFFGEGSRLTVL.

This clone was detected many times. J is TRBJ2-5 and V is TRBV12-3 or TRBV12-4; D may be TRBD2 (5 bases). CDR3 length: 13 residues. V dropped 7 bases and J dropped 2 bases, with 11 bases sitting between them. The CDR3 spells CASNRRDQETQYF. CDR3 nucleotides: TGTGCCAGCAATCGCCGGGATCAAGAGACCCAGTACTTC.

This clone was picked up a small number of times. The chain carries TRBV2 and TRBJ2-3; no firm D call. The CDR3 has 12 amino acids. CDR1 is SNHLY, CDR2 FYNNEI, per germline. V lost 5 bases and J lost 1, with 4 bases in between. DNA of the CDR3: TGTGCCAGCAGTAGCGGCACAGATACGCAGTATTTT. This sequence encodes CASSSGTDTQYF.

The CDR3 DNA reads TGTGCCAGCAGCTTAGTAAGTTGTCTAGCGGACACAGATACGCAGTATTTT. It encodes CASSLVSCLADTDTQYF. This chain uses TRBV9 with TRBJ2-3; 7 nucleotides agree with TRBD2. CDR1 SGDLS and CDR2 YYNGEE come from the germline V gene. The junction had 13 bases not matched to a gene; V was cut back by 4 bases and J by 2 bases. The CDR3 extends over 17 amino acids.

This clone was counted ten times or more. In DNA, the CDR3 is TGCGCCAGCAGCCAACCAACTAGCGGGCCTTACTCCTACGAGCAGTACTTC. Amino acid sequence: CASSQPTSGPYSYEQYF. The chain couples TRBV4-1 to TRBJ2-7, with 9 bases aligning to TRBD2. The junction had 8 bases not matched to a gene; V was cut back by 2 bases and J by 0 bases. The CDR3 length is 17 residues. Germline V gives CDR1 MGHRA, CDR2 YSYEKL.

To note about this clone: One end of the junction is discordant with germline, which a read error may explain. Other nucleotide sequences in the sample specify the same CDR3. The chain couples TRBV7-8 to TRBJ2-3; 10 bases line up with TRBD2. The CDR3 is 17 residues long. The germline V gene encodes CDR1 SGHVS and CDR2 FQNEAQ. DNA of the CDR3: TGTGCCTGCAGCCCGCTCGGTGGACTAGCGGTTACGGATACGCAGTATTTT. It is translated as CACSPLGGLAVTDTQYF.

This clone appeared many times. The rearrangement uses TRBV15 and TRBJ2-1, with 12 bases matching TRBD2. Germline CDR1 and CDR2: LNHNV and YYDKDF (reference sequence). V dropped 2 bases and J dropped 8; count of bases not matched to a gene: 16. The CDR3 sequence is 19 residues long. CDR3 region: CATSRRGGELAGGFYEQFF. The CDR3 DNA sequence: TGTGCCACCAGCAGAAGGGGGGGGGAACTAGCGGGAGGATTCTATGAGCAGTTCTTC.

The chain recombines TRBV5-6 with TRBJ1-2, with D possibly matching TRBD1 (6 bases). V was clipped by 4 bases and J by 4 bases, with 14 bases between them. The germline V gene encodes CDR1 SGHDT and CDR2 YYEEEE. This CDR3 has 14 amino acids. The CDR3 sequence is CASSTTGSGYGYTF. The CDR3 DNA follows: TGTGCCAGCAGCACCACAGGGTCGGGCTATGGCTACACCTTC.

The table lists this clone with a few counts. Just one base apart from a much larger clone, this may be a read error. The gene calls are TRBV11-3 and TRBJ2-1; TRBD2 matches at 8 bases. This CDR3 comprises 14 residues. V shed 6 bases and J 5 bases; nucleotides not matched to a gene: 6. Germline V CDR1 and CDR2: SGHNT, YENEEA. The CDR3 sequence: CASRPTSVHNEQFF. In nucleotides, the CDR3 is TGTGCCAGCAGACCGACTAGCGTGCACAATGAGCAGTTCTTC. Filled out from reference TRBV11-3 and TRBJ2-1, the complete variable domain reads EAGVVQSPRYKIIEKKQPVAFWCNPISGHNTLYWYLQNLGQGPELLIRYENEEAVDDSQLPKDRFSAERLKGVDSTLKIQPAELGDSAVYLCASRPTSVHNEQFFGPGTRLTVL.

For the CDR3, the DNA is TGTGCCAGCAGTTTACGATTAGGAAAGTTAAGCTTCTACGAGCAGTACTTC. Translating gives CASSLRLGKLSFYEQYF. This chain uses TRBV28 with TRBJ2-7, with D hard to call. V gave up 2 bases and J gave up 3 bases, with 20 bases separating them. The CDR3 covers 17 residues. CDR1 and CDR2 (germline): MDHEN, SYDVKM.

This clone was recorded many times. The J gene is TRBJ1-3, the V gene TRBV2; TRBD1 aligns across 7 bases. The length of the CDR3 is 15 residues. Germline values: CDR1 SNHLY, CDR2 FYNNEI. Unmatched junction bases numbered 6, after V lost 7 bases and J lost 0 bases. The CDR3 region is CASKRGLFSGNTIYF. As DNA, the CDR3 is TGTGCCAGCAAGAGGGGGCTGTTCTCTGGAAACACCATATATTTT.

This clone was counted many times. The chain uses TRBV29-1 and TRBJ2-1, with 9 nucleotides matching TRBD1. In germline, CDR1 is SQVTM, CDR2 ANQGSEA. This CDR3 has 15 amino acids. V lost 4 bases to trimming and J lost 2 bases; unmatched junction nucleotides: 6. In DNA, the CDR3 is TGCAGCGTTGGCAAAAACAGGGGGCCCTACAATGAGCAGTTCTTC. Its protein is CSVGKNRGPYNEQFF.

This clone appeared many times. The V and J genes are TRBV4-1 and TRBJ2-1; 12 bases line up with TRBD1. V was clipped by 3 bases and J by 8 bases; unmatched bases: 5. The CDR3 has 15 amino acids. CDR1 is MGHRA and CDR2 is YSYEKL in the germline V gene. The CDR3 region is CASSHPGQGAYEQFF. The CDR3 nucleotides read TGCGCCAGCAGCCACCCGGGACAGGGGGCCTATGAGCAGTTCTTC.

This clone was recorded at least ten times. V gene TRBV24-1 combines with J gene TRBJ1-5; D unclear. The V gene lost 6 bases and the J gene lost 5 bases, with 7 bases spanning the gap. This CDR3 comprises 12 residues. Germline V CDR1 and CDR2: KGHDR, SFDVKD. CDR3 sequence: CATSTNHQPQHF. The DNA for the CDR3 is TGTGCCACCAGTACTAACCATCAGCCCCAGCATTTT.